These 26 T cell receptor beta chains originate from one sample sequenced in a study of Ad26.COV2.S vaccination and SARS-CoV-2 variants. Here immunoSEQ multiplex PCR was the method, and the copy in TCRdb shows in-frame clones only, minus some. The sample includes 430,000 or so clones, roughly 87% seen only once; the top ten take about 2.7%. The treatment: around 19 received Ad26.COV2.S at low or high dose, single or two shots; five or six received placebo; per-sample allocation not given. Collection of the samples took place on day 63 after the first injection of vaccine or placebo. This material consisted of peripheral blood, taken in a trial of Ad26.COV2.S vaccine versus placebo. The receptor set was obtained from a person aged 18-65 years who received the Ad26.COV2.S COVID-19 vaccine or a placebo.

The J gene is TRBJ1-1, the V gene TRBV5-1; D is ambiguous. From germline, CDR1 is SGHRS and CDR2 YFSETQ. CDR3 length: 14 amino acids. The ends were cut back, 1 base at V and 3 bases at J, with 10 bases in the middle. CDR3 sequence: CASSLLGSDTEAFF. The CDR3 nucleotides are TGCGCCAGCAGCTTGCTGGGTAGTGACACTGAAGCTTTCTTT.

The CDR3 here is CASSYGLVGEAFF. CDR3 bases: TGTGCCAGCAGTTACGGTCTGGTGGGTGAAGCTTTCTTT. The rearrangement uses TRBV27 and TRBJ1-1; D is undetermined. The CDR3 contains 13 residues. Germline V gene data show CDR1 as MNHEY and CDR2 as SMNVEV (reference sequence). The V gene lost 4 bases and the J gene lost 7 bases, with 13 bases spanning the gap.

The chain carries TRBV28 and TRBJ2-1, with 10 bases matching TRBD2. The CDR3 totals 14 residues. Germline V gene data show CDR1 as MDHEN and CDR2 as SYDVKM. The ends lost 5 bases at V and 6 bases at J; junction bases unmatched: 4. CDR3: CASSPGTSANEQFF. The DNA of the CDR3 is TGTGCCAGCAGTCCCGGGACTAGCGCCAATGAGCAGTTCTTC. The variable domain in full, completed from reference TRBV28 and TRBJ2-1, reads DVKVTQSSRYLVKRTGEKVFLECVQDMDHENMFWYRQDPGLGLRLIYFSYDVKMKEKGDIPEGYSVSREKKERFSLILESASTNQTSMYLCASSPGTSANEQFFGPGTRLTVL.

To note about this clone: A read error may explain this, as a much larger clone is one base away. The chain is built from TRBV6-5 and TRBJ2-1, with TRBD2 identical over 8 bases. Trimming cost V 6 bases and J 0 bases; bases outside gene matches: 1. This CDR3 comprises 14 residues. The germline gives CDR1 MNHEY, CDR2 SVGAGI. The CDR3 coding sequence is TGTGCCAGCAGGAGCGGGAGCTCCTACAATGAGCAGTTCTTC. Its translation is CASRSGSSYNEQFF.

The chain employs TRBV5-5 and TRBJ2-5; D is undetermined. This CDR3 region has 14 residues. Germline CDR1 is SGHKS and CDR2 is YYEKEE (reference sequence). V gave up 2 bases and J gave up 1 base, with 9 bases separating them. The CDR3 protein is CASSFYGFQETQYF. Written as DNA, the CDR3 is TGTGCCAGCAGCTTTTACGGATTCCAAGAGACCCAGTACTTC.

The chain couples TRBV7-2 to TRBJ2-2; 7 nucleotides agree with TRBD1. The V segment lost 0 bases and the J segment 4 bases; nucleotides outside the gene matches: 5. The CDR3 contains 16 residues. Looked up from germline, CDR1 is SGHTA and CDR2 is FQGNSA. The DNA for the CDR3 is TGTGCCAGCAGCTTAGCCTCCGACAGGGTCACCGGGGAGCTGTTTTTT. It is translated as CASSLASDRVTGELFF.

This chain joins TRBV13 and TRBJ2-7, with 9 bases identical to TRBD1. V gave up 5 bases and J gave up 6 bases; unmatched junction bases: 11. Germline V gene data show CDR1 as PRHDT and CDR2 as FYEKMQ (reference sequence). The CDR3 contains 15 residues. The CDR3 here is CASSTTGTGIAEQYF. The CDR3 DNA sequence: TGTGCCAGCAGCACAACCGGGACAGGGATTGCCGAGCAGTACTTC.

V and J are TRBV29-1 and TRBJ2-3, with 9 bases identical to TRBD2. CDR1 and CDR2 (germline): SQVTM, ANQGSEA. J was trimmed by 5 bases and V by 5 bases; bases with no gene match: 5. This CDR3 has 13 amino acids. The CDR3 DNA sequence: TGCAGCGTTAAAGGACTAGCGATAGATACGCAGTATTTT. Protein product: CSVKGLAIDTQYF.

The chain has TRBV11-3 and TRBJ2-1; the D is unclear. From germline, CDR1 is SGHNT and CDR2 YENEEA. Trimming left V 3 bases short and J 0 bases short, with 12 bases between. This CDR3 is 16 amino acids long. The CDR3 loop reads CASSFSHSSSYNEQFF. In DNA form, the CDR3 reads TGTGCCAGCAGCTTCTCCCACAGCAGCTCCTACAATGAGCAGTTCTTC.

This clone was seen only a few times. The chain carries TRBV12-5 and TRBJ2-2, with TRBD1 matching over 7 bases. This CDR3 spans 20 amino acids. The V gene's germline CDR1 is LGHNT and CDR2 FRNRAP. Germline trimming cut 2 bases from V and 0 bases from J; bases unmatched to any gene: 15. DNA of the CDR3: TGTGCTAGTGGTTTGCCCCTAAGTTGGCGGACAGGTTCGAACACCGGGGAGCTGTTTTTT. Its protein product is CASGLPLSWRTGSNTGELFF.

This clone was seen just once. This CDR3 reads CASTHRWGVEETQYF. DNA of the CDR3: TGTGCCAGCACCCACCGGTGGGGCGTAGAAGAGACCCAGTACTTC. This chain joins TRBV6-5 and TRBJ2-5; tentatively, D is TRBD1 (5 bases). The CDR3 runs 15 residues. The germline CDR1 and CDR2 sequences are MNHEY and SVGAGI. The V end lost 7 bases, the J end lost 3 bases, and 18 bases lay between the germline ends.

The sample holds a few counts of this clone. The chain recombines TRBV11-2 with TRBJ2-5, with TRBD1 as a possible D gene (6 bases). The germline gives CDR1 SGHAT, CDR2 FQNNGV. CDR3 length equals 14 residues. V was shortened by 5 bases and J by 6 bases, with 16 bases between the two germline ends. The CDR3 spells CASSLPFGGQTQYF. DNA for the CDR3: TGTGCCAGCAGCCTCCCTTTTGGGGGCCAGACCCAGTACTTC.

This chain links TRBV11-3 with TRBJ2-7; D not certain. Germline-derived CDR1 and CDR2 are SGHNT and YENEEA. The V and J ends lost 1 base and 7 bases respectively, with 11 bases between them. This CDR3 comprises 13 residues. The CDR3, as DNA: TGTGCCAGCAGCTTAGCTGGCTCCACGGAGCAGTACTTC. Translation: CASSLAGSTEQYF.

The chain carries TRBV6-2 or TRBV6-3 and TRBJ1-5; D unclear. Germline V CDR1 and CDR2: MNHEY, SVGEGT. The CDR3 loop spans 16 amino acids. Trimming removed 2 bases from V and 0 bases from J, with 11 bases in between. The CDR3 spells CASSYVDLYSNQPQHF. The CDR3 region has the DNA TGTGCCAGCAGTTACGTGGACCTTTATAGCAATCAGCCCCAGCATTTT.

V is TRBV5-1 and J is TRBJ2-5, with D hard to call. CDR1 is SGHRS, CDR2 YFSETQ, per germline. V was clipped by 1 base and J by 5 bases, with 9 bases between them. The CDR3 consists of 13 residues. The DNA for the CDR3 is TGCGCCAGCAGCTTGCCCGGTGGGGAGACCCAGTACTTC. Residues: CASSLPGGETQYF.

This clone has a single count. The rearrangement joins TRBV6-1 to TRBJ1-2; D is uncertain. V dropped 0 bases and J dropped 1 base, with 3 bases sitting between them. The CDR3 spans 13 residues. Germline values: CDR1 MNHNS, CDR2 SASEGT. CDR3: CASSEAVNYGYTF. The CDR3 nucleotides read TGTGCCAGCAGTGAAGCGGTTAACTATGGCTACACCTTC.

CDR3 in DNA: TGTGCCAGCAGCTTCTCCGGGACAGGAGGGAGTGAGCAGTTCTTC. It specifies CASSFSGTGGSEQFF. This chain links TRBV5-4 with TRBJ2-1, with 8 bases fitting TRBD1. The CDR3 has 15 amino acids. The V gene's germline CDR1 is SGHNT and CDR2 YYREEE (reference sequence). The V and J ends lost 2 bases and 9 bases, in that order; junction bases with no gene match: 10.

The V call is TRBV2, the J call TRBJ2-1, with TRBD1 matching over 8 bases. In germline, CDR1 is SNHLY, CDR2 FYNNEI. This CDR3 is built from 16 residues. Trimming at V came to 6 bases and at J to 15 bases, leaving 22 bases not matched to a gene. The CDR3 here is CASRDTGADRGRSGFF. The CDR3 DNA follows: TGTGCCAGCAGAGACACGGGGGCTGACAGGGGCCGTTCAGGGTTCTTC.

The chain links TRBV5-1 to TRBJ2-1; 13 bases match TRBD2. Trimming removed 4 bases from V and 4 bases from J; junction bases left unmatched: 5. The CDR3 consists of 16 residues. Germline V gives CDR1 SGHRS, CDR2 YFSETQ. In DNA form, the CDR3 reads TGCGCCAGCAGCCGAGGGACTAGCGGGACATACAATGAGCAGTTCTTC. Its translation: CASSRGTSGTYNEQFF.

The rearrangement links TRBV5-6 to TRBJ2-3; unclear D gene. The CDR3 loop spans 13 amino acids. Trimming removed 4 bases from V and 4 bases from J, with 10 bases in between. CDR1 is SGHDT, CDR2 YYEEEE, per germline. The CDR3 region is CASSRPVSDTQYF. For the CDR3, the DNA is TGTGCCAGCAGCCGGCCAGTGTCAGATACGCAGTATTTT.

The CDR3 loop is CATSDNGNYGYTF. The CDR3 DNA is TGTGCCACCAGTGATAACGGTAACTATGGCTACACCTTC. This rearrangement joins TRBV24-1 to TRBJ1-2; D gene ambiguous. Germline CDR1 KGHDR, CDR2 SFDVKD. The CDR3 has 13 residues. Trimming took 3 bases from V and 1 from J, leaving 5 bases between them.

The rearrangement joins TRBV7-3 to TRBJ1-1; unclear D gene. V was clipped by 5 bases and J by 8 bases, with 15 bases between them. CDR3 size: 13 residues. Germline assignment: CDR1 SGHTA and CDR2 FQGTGA. Here the CDR3 reads CASSRAPELEAFF. The CDR3 DNA is TGTGCCAGCAGCCGCGCCCCGGAACTAGAAGCTTTCTTT.

This clone has a single count. The rearrangement links TRBV18 to TRBJ2-2; 7 nucleotides match TRBD1. The ends lost 3 bases at V and 5 bases at J; junction bases unmatched: 9. Germline values: CDR1 KGHSH, CDR2 LQKENI. There are 16 residues in the CDR3. The CDR3 DNA reads as TGTGCCAGCTCACCTCTAATGACAGGGCTTACCGGGGAGCTGTTTTTT. It codes for CASSPLMTGLTGELFF.

The chain recombines TRBV9 with TRBJ2-5; unclear D gene. There are 13 residues in the CDR3. V was clipped by 2 bases and J by 4 bases, with 9 bases between them. Germline CDR1 reads SGDLS; CDR2 reads YYNGEE. CDR3 coding DNA: TGTGCCAGCAGCGTCGATGGTCGAGAGACCCAGTACTTC. This codes for CASSVDGRETQYF.

The chain recombines TRBV25-1 with TRBJ1-1, with TRBD1 as a possible D gene (5 bases). Trimming removed 1 base from V and 3 bases from J, with 12 bases in between. CDR1 is MGHDK, CDR2 SYGVNS, per germline. This CDR3 contains 15 residues. The CDR3 coding sequence is TGTGCCAGCAGTGAATCGGGGGTATTGGACACTGAAGCTTTCTTT. As protein: CASSESGVLDTEAFF. The full variable domain, completed using reference TRBV25-1 and TRBJ1-1, is EADIYQTPRYLVIGTGKKITLECSQTMGHDKMYWYQQDPGMELHLIHYSYGVNSTEKGDLSSESTVSRIRTEHFPLTLESARPSHTSQYLCASSESGVLDTEAFFGQGTRLTVV.

This chain connects TRBV2 to TRBJ1-2, with a possible D match to TRBD1 (5 bases). The CDR3 runs 16 residues. The germline CDR1 and CDR2 sequences are SNHLY and FYNNEI. V was pared by 3 bases and J by 0 bases, with 14 bases between. The DNA of the CDR3 is TGTGCCAGCAGTGAGTCGGGACGGATAGCTAACTATGGCTACACCTTC. It codes for CASSESGRIANYGYTF.